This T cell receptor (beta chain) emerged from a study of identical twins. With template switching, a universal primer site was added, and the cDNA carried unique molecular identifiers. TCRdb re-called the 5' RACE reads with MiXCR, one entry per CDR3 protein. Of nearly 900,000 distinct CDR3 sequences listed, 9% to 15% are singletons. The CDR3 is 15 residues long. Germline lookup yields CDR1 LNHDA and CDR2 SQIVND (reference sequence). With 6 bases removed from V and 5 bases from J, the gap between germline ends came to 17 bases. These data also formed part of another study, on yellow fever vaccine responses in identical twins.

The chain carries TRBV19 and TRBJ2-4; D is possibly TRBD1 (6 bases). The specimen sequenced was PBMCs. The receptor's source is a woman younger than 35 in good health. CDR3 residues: CASSRLGGNQNIQYF. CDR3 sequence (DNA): TGTGCCAGTAGCAGACTTGGGGGCAATCAAAACATTCAGTACTTC.